Sequencing of this T cell receptor beta chain was carried out in a study of blood T cell repertoires in COVID-19. Background on the study: Material from acute and convalescent COVID-19 was sourced from the United States, Italy and Spain. T cells, B-cell-depleted T cells, or PBMCs supplied cDNA or gDNA.

In the authors' methods: Amplification of reference gene primers was used by the study to estimate nucleated cell counts. Libraries were prepared by immunoSEQ multiplex PCR; TCRdb keeps only in-frame clonotypes and omits some of them. The V and J calls and clone size were taken over from that table, and D and trimming were inferred from the DNA. The sample records a few hundred thousand clones, about 87% being singletons. This CDR3 spans 14 amino acids. The germline V and J ends were trimmed by 4 bases and 7 bases, with 13 bases remaining between them. Germline V gene sequence: CDR1 LNHDA, CDR2 SQIVND (reference sequence).

The rearrangement joins TRBV19 to TRBJ1-4; D call uncertain. The TCR originated in a woman in her 40s with acute COVID-19. Sequenced: PBMCs or T cells enriched from blood (not recorded which). This CDR3 is CASSTKQLGEKLFF. The CDR3 nucleotides are TGTGCCAGTAGTACGAAACAGCTCGGTGAAAAACTGTTTTTT.